Below, 13 T cell receptor beta chains from the same sample are listed, as sequenced in a study of OX40 agonist ivuxolimab in advanced cancers. Some clones are missing from TCRdb's copy, which holds only in-frame ones; the method was immunoSEQ multiplex PCR. The repertoire holds 100,000 or so clones, roughly 95% seen once, with around 2% in the top ten. This specimen was CD4+ or CD8+ T cells sorted from blood, taken in a trial of the OX40 agonist ivuxolimab. The receptors derive from an adult with an advanced solid tumor such as melanoma, head and neck, liver or kidney cancer.

This chain connects TRBV27 to TRBJ2-7, with no clear D. With 3 bases removed from V and 4 bases from J, the gap between germline ends came to 10 bases. The germline CDR1 and CDR2 sequences are MNHEY and SMNVEV (reference sequence). The CDR3 runs 13 residues. The CDR3 region is CASSFQRTYEQYF. The CDR3 region has the DNA TGTGCCAGCAGTTTTCAACGCACTTACGAGCAGTACTTC.

The CDR3 DNA sequence: TGTGCCAGTAAGGGGGCGGCGATGGATATCGAGCAGTACTTC. Translated: CASKGAAMDIEQYF. The V gene is TRBV19, the J gene TRBJ2-7; 7 bases line up with TRBD1. The CDR3 extends over 14 amino acids. The germline gives CDR1 LNHDA, CDR2 SQIVND (reference sequence). The V gene end was trimmed by 7 bases and the J gene end by 6 bases; junction bases not matched to a gene: 12.

Notes on this clone: The same CDR3 arises from other DNA sequences in this sample as well. The V and J genes are TRBV13 and TRBJ2-5, with 10 bases matching TRBD1. The CDR3 extends over 14 amino acids. Unmatched junction bases numbered 8, after V lost 5 bases and J lost 8 bases. Germline assignment: CDR1 PRHDT and CDR2 FYEKMQ (reference sequence). The CDR3 sequence is CASSTRDRGETQYF. The DNA for the CDR3 is TGTGCCAGCAGCACACGGGACAGGGGAGAAACCCAGTACTTC. The complete variable domain, with remaining parts taken from reference TRBV13 and TRBJ2-5, reads AAGVIQSPRHLIKEKRETATLKCYPIPRHDTVYWYQQGPGQDPQFLISFYEKMQSDKGSIPDRFSAQQFSDYHSELNMSSLELGDSALYFCASSTRDRGETQYFGPGTRLLVL.

The V gene is TRBV30, the J gene TRBJ2-7, with D maybe TRBD1 (6 bases). The CDR3 runs to 14 residues. V lost 3 bases, J lost 3 bases, and 15 bases lay in between. Germline CDR1 and CDR2: GTSNPN and SVGIG (reference sequence). The CDR3 sequence: CAWRDREGLYEQYF. The CDR3 DNA is TGTGCCTGGAGGGACAGAGAAGGCCTCTACGAGCAGTACTTC. Filled out from reference TRBV30 and TRBJ2-7, the complete variable domain reads SQTIHQWPATLVQPVGSPLSLECTVEGTSNPNLYWYRQAAGRGLQLLFYSVGIGQISSEVPQNLSASRPQDRQFILSSKKLLLSDSGFYLCAWRDREGLYEQYFGPGTRLTVT.

This rearrangement joins TRBV13 to TRBJ2-5; 10 positions match TRBD2. The J call may be faulty, since TRBJ2-7 better matches the DNA end. The CDR3 runs 18 residues. Germline values: CDR1 PRHDT, CDR2 FYEKMQ (reference sequence). The DNA for the CDR3 is TGTGCCAGCAGCTCGGGGCTAGCGGGAGAGTTGGGCGGCTACGAGCAGTACTTC. This translates into CASSSGLAGELGGYEQYF.

V and J are TRBV6-5 and TRBJ2-1, with 10 bases matching TRBD1. The CDR3 is 14 amino acids. CDR1 is MNHEY and CDR2 is SVGAGI in the germline V gene. V dropped 6 bases and J dropped 1; count of bases not matched to a gene: 0. CDR3 amino acids: CASRGQGSYNEQFF. The CDR3 DNA is TGTGCCAGCAGGGGACAGGGGTCCTACAATGAGCAGTTCTTC.

The chain joins TRBV7-3 to TRBJ2-2, with D tentatively TRBD1 (7 bases). The germline V gene has CDR1 SGHTA and CDR2 FQGTGA. The CDR3 spans 16 residues. The ends were cut back, 5 bases at V and 3 bases at J, with 16 bases in the middle. CDR3 DNA sequence: TGTGCCAGCAGCAACCACAGGGGAGGAGACACCGGGGAGCTGTTTTTT. Encoded protein: CASSNHRGGDTGELFF.

The rearrangement uses TRBV5-5 and TRBJ1-5; weak D call: TRBD1 (6 bases). The CDR3 covers 16 residues. The germline gives CDR1 SGHKS, CDR2 YYEKEE (reference sequence). The ends were cut back, 4 bases at V and 7 bases at J, with 21 bases in the middle. CDR3 region: CASSGTETGLVQPQHF. The CDR3 DNA sequence: TGTGCCAGCAGCGGAACTGAGACAGGCCTGGTCCAGCCCCAGCATTTT.

This chain connects TRBV6-1 to TRBJ2-1; the D gene is possibly TRBD1 (7 bases). V lost 3 bases and J 2 bases, leaving 11 bases between the germline ends. CDR1 and CDR2 (germline): MNHNS, SASEGT. The CDR3 runs 15 residues. The CDR3 region has the DNA TGTGCCAGCAGTGACGGCAGGGGGGCCTACAATGAGCAGTTCTTC. It yields the protein CASSDGRGAYNEQFF.

The V gene is TRBV19, the J gene TRBJ2-2; 7 bases align to TRBD1. The CDR3 is made up of 13 amino acids. J gave up 6 bases and V 3 bases, and 1 base lay outside the gene matches. Germline CDR1 reads LNHDA; CDR2 reads SQIVND (reference sequence). CDR3 loop: CASSITGAGELFF. The CDR3 DNA reads as TGTGCCAGTAGTATCACAGGGGCCGGGGAGCTGTTTTTT.

The chain has TRBV5-1 and TRBJ2-3, with TRBD1 matching over 10 bases. This CDR3 spans 16 amino acids. The junction had 5 bases not matched to a gene; V was cut back by 2 bases and J by 2 bases. The germline CDR1 and CDR2 sequences are SGHRS and YFSETQ. The CDR3 DNA reads TGCGCCAGCAGCTTCGGGACAGGGGCCCCCACAGATACGCAGTATTTT. It encodes CASSFGTGAPTDTQYF.

V is TRBV5-1 and J is TRBJ1-2; D ambiguous. V lost 5 bases, J lost 8 bases, and 10 bases lay in between. In germline, CDR1 is SGHRS, CDR2 YFSETQ. The CDR3 is made up of 11 amino acids. CDR3 protein: CASRALAGYTF. CDR3 coding DNA: TGCGCCAGCAGGGCACTCGCGGGCTACACCTTC.

The CDR3 DNA sequence: TGTGCCAGCAGTGAAAAGGGGTGGGTTAATGAAAAACTGTTTTTT. Residues: CASSEKGWVNEKLFF. V and J are TRBV2 and TRBJ1-4; possible D gene TRBD1, 5 bases. V was shortened by 2 bases and J by 4 bases, with 11 bases between the two germline ends. The germline V gene has CDR1 SNHLY and CDR2 FYNNEI. The CDR3 totals 15 residues. The full variable domain, in which reference TRBV2 and TRBJ1-4 provide the parts outside the CDR3, is EPEVTQTPSHQVTQMGQEVILRCVPISNHLYFYWYRQILGQKVEFLVSFYNNEISEKSEIFDDQFSVERPDGSNFTLKIRSTKLEDSAMYFCASSEKGWVNEKLFFGSGTQLSVL.